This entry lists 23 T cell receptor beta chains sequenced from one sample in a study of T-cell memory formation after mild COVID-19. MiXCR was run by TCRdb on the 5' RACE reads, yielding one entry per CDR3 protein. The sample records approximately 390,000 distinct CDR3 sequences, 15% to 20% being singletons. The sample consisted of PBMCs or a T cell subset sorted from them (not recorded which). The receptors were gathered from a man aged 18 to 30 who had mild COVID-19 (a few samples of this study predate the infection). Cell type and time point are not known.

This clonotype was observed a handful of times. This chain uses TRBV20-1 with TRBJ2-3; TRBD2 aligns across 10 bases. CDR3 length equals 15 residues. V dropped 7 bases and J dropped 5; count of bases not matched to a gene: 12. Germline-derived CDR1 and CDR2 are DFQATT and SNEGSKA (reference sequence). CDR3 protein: CSGGRSGGAGDTQYF. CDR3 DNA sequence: TGCAGTGGTGGGCGGAGCGGGGGGGCAGGAGATACGCAGTATTTT.

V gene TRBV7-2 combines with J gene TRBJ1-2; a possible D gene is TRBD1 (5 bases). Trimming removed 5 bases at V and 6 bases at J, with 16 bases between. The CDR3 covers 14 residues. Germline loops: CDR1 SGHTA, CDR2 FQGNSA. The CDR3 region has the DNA TGTGCCAGCAGCGGCGGCGGGGACTGGGATGGCTACACCTTC. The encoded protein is CASSGGGDWDGYTF.

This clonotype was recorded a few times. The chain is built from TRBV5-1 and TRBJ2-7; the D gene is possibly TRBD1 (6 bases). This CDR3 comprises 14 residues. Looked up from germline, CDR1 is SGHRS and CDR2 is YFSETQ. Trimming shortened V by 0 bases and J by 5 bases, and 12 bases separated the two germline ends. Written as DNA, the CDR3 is TGCGCCAGCAGCTTGGCGGCAGGGGCCCACGAGCAGTACGTC. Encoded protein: CASSLAAGAHEQYV.

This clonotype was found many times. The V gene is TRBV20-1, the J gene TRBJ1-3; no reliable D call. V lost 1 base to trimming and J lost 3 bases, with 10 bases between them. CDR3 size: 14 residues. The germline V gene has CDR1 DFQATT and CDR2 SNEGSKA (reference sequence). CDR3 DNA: TGCAGTGCTAGAGTCCTCGGGGATGGAAACACCATATATTTT. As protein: CSARVLGDGNTIYF.

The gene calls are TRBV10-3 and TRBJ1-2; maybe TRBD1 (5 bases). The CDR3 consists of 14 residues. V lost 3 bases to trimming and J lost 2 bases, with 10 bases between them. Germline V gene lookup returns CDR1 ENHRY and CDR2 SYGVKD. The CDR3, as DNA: TGTGCCATCAGTGATTACAGGCACAACTATGGCTACACCTTC. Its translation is CAISDYRHNYGYTF.

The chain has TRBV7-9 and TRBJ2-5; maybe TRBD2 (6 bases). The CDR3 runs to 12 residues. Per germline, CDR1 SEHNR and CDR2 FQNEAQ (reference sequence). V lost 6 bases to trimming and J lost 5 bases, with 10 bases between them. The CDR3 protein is CASRPAGETQYF. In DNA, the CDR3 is TGTGCCAGCAGGCCTGCGGGGGAGACCCAGTACTTC.

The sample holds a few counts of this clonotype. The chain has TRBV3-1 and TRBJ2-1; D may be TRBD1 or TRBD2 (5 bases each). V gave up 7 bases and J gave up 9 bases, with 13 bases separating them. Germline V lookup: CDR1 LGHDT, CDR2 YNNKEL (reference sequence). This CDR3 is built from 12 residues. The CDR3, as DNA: TGTGCCAGCACCCTCGGGGCAGGTGAGCAGTTCTTC. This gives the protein CASTLGAGEQFF.

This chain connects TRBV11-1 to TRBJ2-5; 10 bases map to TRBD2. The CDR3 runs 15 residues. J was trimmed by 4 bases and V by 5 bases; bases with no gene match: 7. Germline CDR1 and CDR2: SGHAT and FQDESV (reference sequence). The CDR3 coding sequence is TGTGCCAGCAGCCCCGAGCGGGGGGGCAGAGAGACCCAGTACTTC. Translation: CASSPERGGRETQYF. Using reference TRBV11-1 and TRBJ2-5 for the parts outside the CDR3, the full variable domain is EAEVAQSPRYKITEKSQAVAFWCDPISGHATLYWYRQILGQGPELLVQFQDESVVDDSQLPKDRFSAERLKGVDSTLKIQPAELGDSAMYLCASSPERGGRETQYFGPGTRLLVL.

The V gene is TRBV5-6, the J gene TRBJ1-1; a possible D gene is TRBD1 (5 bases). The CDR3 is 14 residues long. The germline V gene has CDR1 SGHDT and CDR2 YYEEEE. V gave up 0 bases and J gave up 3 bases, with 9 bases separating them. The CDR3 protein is CASSLVQGYTEAFF. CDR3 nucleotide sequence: TGTGCCAGCAGCTTGGTTCAGGGCTACACTGAAGCTTTCTTT.

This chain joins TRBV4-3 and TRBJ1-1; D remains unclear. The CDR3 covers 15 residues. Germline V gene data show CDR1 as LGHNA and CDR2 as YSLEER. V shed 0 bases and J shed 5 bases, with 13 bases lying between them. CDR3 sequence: CASSQDFARWTEAFF. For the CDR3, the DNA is TGCGCCAGCAGCCAAGATTTTGCCCGGTGGACTGAAGCTTTCTTT.

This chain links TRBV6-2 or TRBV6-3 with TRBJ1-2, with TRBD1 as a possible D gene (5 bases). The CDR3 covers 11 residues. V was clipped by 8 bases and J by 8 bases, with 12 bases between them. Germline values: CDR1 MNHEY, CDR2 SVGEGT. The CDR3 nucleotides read TGTGCCAGCGGGACGGGGAAAGGCTACACCTTC. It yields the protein CASGTGKGYTF.

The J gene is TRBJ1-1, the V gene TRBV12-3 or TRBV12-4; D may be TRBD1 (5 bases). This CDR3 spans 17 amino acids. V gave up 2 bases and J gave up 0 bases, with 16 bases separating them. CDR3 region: CASSLRQGILMNTEAFF. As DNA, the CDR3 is TGTGCCAGCAGTTTACGGCAGGGAATACTCATGAACACTGAAGCTTTCTTT.

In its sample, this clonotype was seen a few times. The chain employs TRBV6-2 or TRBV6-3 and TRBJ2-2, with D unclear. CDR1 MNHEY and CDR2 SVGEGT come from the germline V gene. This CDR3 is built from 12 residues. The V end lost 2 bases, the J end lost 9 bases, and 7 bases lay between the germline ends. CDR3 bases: TGTGCCAGCAGTTACCCGGTGTGGGAGCTGTTTTTT. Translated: CASSYPVWELFF.

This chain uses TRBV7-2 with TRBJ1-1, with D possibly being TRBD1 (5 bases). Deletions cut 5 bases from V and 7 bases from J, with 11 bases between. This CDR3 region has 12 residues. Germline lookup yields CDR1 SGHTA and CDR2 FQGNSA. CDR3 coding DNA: TGTGCCAGCAGCCCTGACAGATATGAAGCTTTCTTT. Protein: CASSPDRYEAFF.

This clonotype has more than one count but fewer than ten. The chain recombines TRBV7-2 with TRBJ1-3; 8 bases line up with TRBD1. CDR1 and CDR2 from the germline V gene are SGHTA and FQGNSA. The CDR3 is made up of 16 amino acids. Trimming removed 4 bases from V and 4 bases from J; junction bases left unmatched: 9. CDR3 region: CASSWLQGAAGNTIYF. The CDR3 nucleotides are TGTGCCAGCAGCTGGTTGCAGGGGGCAGCGGGAAACACCATATATTTT.

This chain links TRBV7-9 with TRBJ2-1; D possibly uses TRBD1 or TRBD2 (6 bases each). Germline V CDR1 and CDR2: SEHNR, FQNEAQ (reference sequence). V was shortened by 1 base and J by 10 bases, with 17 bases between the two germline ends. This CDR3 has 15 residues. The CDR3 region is CASSLGGAQLGEQFF. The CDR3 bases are TGTGCCAGCAGCTTAGGGGGGGCGCAACTCGGGGAGCAGTTCTTC.

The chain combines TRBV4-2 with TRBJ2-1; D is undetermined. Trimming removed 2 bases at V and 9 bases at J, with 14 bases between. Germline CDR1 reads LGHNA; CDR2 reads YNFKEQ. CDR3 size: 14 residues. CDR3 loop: CASSQPVVFSEQFF. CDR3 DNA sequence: TGTGCCAGCAGCCAACCCGTGGTCTTTAGTGAGCAGTTCTTC.

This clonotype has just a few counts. CDR3 coding DNA: TGTGCCAGCAGTTACTCGACTGGGGCCAACGTCCTGACTTTC. This codes for CASSYSTGANVLTF. The V and J genes are TRBV6-5 and TRBJ2-6; D uncertain. This CDR3 has 14 amino acids. Trimming took 0 bases from V and 2 from J, leaving 2 bases between them. CDR1 MNHEY and CDR2 SVGAGI come from the germline V gene.

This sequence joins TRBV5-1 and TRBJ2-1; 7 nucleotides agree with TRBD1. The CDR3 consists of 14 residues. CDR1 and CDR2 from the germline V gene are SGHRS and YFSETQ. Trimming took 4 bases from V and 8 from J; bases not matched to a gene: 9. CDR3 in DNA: TGCGCCAGCAGCACACAGGGGAGTGAGGATGAGCAGTTCTTC. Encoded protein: CASSTQGSEDEQFF.

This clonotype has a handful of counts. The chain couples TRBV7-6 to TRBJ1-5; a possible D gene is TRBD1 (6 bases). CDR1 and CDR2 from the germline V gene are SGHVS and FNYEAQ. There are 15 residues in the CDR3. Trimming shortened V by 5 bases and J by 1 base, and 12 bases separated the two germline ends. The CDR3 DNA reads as TGTGCCAGCAGCCCTGGGGGGGGCAGCAATCAGCCCCAGCATTTT. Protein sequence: CASSPGGGSNQPQHF.

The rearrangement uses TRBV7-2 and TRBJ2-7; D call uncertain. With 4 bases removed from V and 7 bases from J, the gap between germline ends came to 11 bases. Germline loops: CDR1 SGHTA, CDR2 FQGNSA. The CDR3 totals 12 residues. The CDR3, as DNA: TGTGCCAGCAGCTCCCCCTTTCGGGAGCAGTACTTC. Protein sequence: CASSSPFREQYF. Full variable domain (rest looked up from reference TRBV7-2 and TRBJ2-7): GAGVSQSPSNKVTEKGKDVELRCDPISGHTALYWYRQSLGQGLEFLIYFQGNSAPDKSGLPSDRFSAERTGGSVSTLTIQRTQQEDSAVYLCASSSPFREQYFGPGTRLTVT.

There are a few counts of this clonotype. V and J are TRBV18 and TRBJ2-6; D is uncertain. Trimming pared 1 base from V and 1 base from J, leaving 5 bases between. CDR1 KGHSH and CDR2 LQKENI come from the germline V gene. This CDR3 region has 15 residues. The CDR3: CASSPQESGANVLTF. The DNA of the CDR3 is TGTGCCAGCTCACCACAAGAATCTGGGGCCAACGTCCTGACTTTC. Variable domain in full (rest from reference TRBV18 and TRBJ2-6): NAGVMQNPRHLVRRRGQEARLRCSPMKGHSHVYWYRQLPEEGLKFMVYLQKENIIDESGMPKERFSAEFPKEGPSILRIQQVVRGDSAAYFCASSPQESGANVLTFGAGSRLTVL.

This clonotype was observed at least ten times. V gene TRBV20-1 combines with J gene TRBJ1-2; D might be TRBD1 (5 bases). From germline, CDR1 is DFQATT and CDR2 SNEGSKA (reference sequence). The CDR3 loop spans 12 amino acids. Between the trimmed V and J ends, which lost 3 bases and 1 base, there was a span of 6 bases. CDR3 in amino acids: CSARDNNYGYTF. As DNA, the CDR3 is TGCAGTGCTAGGGACAATAACTATGGCTACACCTTC.